This T cell receptor (beta chain) is from a study of cytomegalovirus exposure and HLA in healthy donors. Broader study findings: As a later analysis showed, several of the most significant clusters appeared to be linked to common viral pathogens.

About this clone: Its antigen remains unknown.

Vbeta (60) and Jbeta (13) primers were used in the PCR. Using immunoSEQ multiplex PCR, the repertoire was profiled, and TCRdb retains in-frame clones only, with some absent. The data contain some 60,000 clones, around 80% of them singletons. The TCR comes from a male donor in good health and CMV-seronegative. Sequenced input: PBMCs.

In nucleotides, the CDR3 is TGTGCCAGCAGTGAATGGGGGCAGGTACCCTACGAGCAGTACTTC. Translating gives CASSEWGQVPYEQYF. The genes are TRBV25-1 and TRBJ2-5, with D perhaps matching TRBD1 (6 bases). The J call is doubtful: the DNA matches TRBJ2-7 better. CDR3 length: 15 amino acids. Germline CDR1 reads MGHDK; CDR2 reads SYGVNS.